This T cell receptor (beta chain) was sequenced for a study of beta chain features in type 1 diabetes (dated by TCRdb to 2017 to 2018). The study in broad terms: No differences in mean age, gender distribution, total cell number or subset yield were found between patients and healthy donors. Naive and central memory subsets were obtained from all 30 or so donors, but regulatory and stem cell-like memory subsets were isolated from only 8 patients and roughly eight healthy donors. Across all samples, almost 110 million sorted cells were examined, and cell number per subset correlated strongly with RNA yield. The study compared TCRB repertoires of sorted circulating CD4+ T cell subsets between recently diagnosed type 1 diabetes patients and matched healthy donors.

Each donor gave one peripheral blood draw, about 100 mL on average, collected into heparinised tubes. Using a panel that included CD45RO, CCR7, CD25, CD127, CD95 and CD27, naive, central memory, regulatory and stem cell-like memory CD4+ T cells were sorted on a BD FACSAria II. All sorted populations exceeded 95% purity. Right away, PBMCs were isolated by Lymphoprep density gradient centrifugation and were stained directly, with no culture step. Samples were stained and sorted in pairs, with one healthy donor and one patient per experiment, so that batch effects were minimized. The High Capacity cDNA Reverse Transcription Kit was used to reverse transcribe all of the isolated RNA, meaning that expressed TCRB transcripts were what got sequenced. Deep immunoSEQ sequencing was applied to naive, central memory and regulatory T cell samples, giving an average of about 3.57 million total reads per sample. After sorted cells were lysed in RLT buffer, RNA was extracted with DNase-treated RNeasy Micro or Mini kits, with the choice depending on cell number. To prevent cross-contamination, each cell subset was processed individually, whereas patient and healthy donor samples were processed jointly. TCRB sequences were amplified from cDNA with the immunoSEQ multiplex PCR, producing 87-bp fragments spanning the CDR3 region. Sequencing of the amplicons was done on the Illumina HiSeq platform. The study's own analysis went as follows. Synthetic template baselines were used to correct PCR bias computationally, reads within Hamming distance 2 were collapsed together, and singletons that could not be merged were discarded. Reads were aligned to IMGT to assign V, D and J genes, CDR3 length, and insertions or deletions at six rearrangement sites. Within each subset, clonotype counts were normalized to sorted cell number, after which true diversity and Gini coefficients were computed with the tcR R package. Repertoire sharing was quantified using the overlap coefficient calculated on TCRB nucleotide sequences. Here the immuneACCESS table is served through TCRdb, limited to in-frame sequences with V and J called. Missing clones are a known gap in these copies; in checked studies unresolved V genes cover under half, and the rest lacks a known reason. The V and J calls and clone size come from that table; D and trimming were worked out from the DNA. The table for this sample lists 150,000 to 200,000 clones; approximately 8.4% of them were counted only once. Roughly 0.46% of the sample comes from the top ten.

Points on this clone: The antigen this receptor binds is unknown. The record has no base qualities; no much larger clone is one base away.

Points the paper makes about the study in general: Shorter templates might be favored by PCR, yet because patient and control samples were amplified and corrected together, any such skew would affect both groups equally. Naive, central memory and regulatory TCRB repertoires appeared to be more alike among patients than among healthy donors. In all four CD4+ subsets, TCRB CDR3 length was moderately but significantly shorter in type 1 diabetes patients. Because cDNA was sequenced instead of genomic DNA, activated cells with high expression could be over-represented, although the groups did not differ in activation or CD3 levels. Fewer insertions and more nucleotide deletions at VDJ recombination sites were observed in patients with type 1 diabetes, implying thymic rearrangement abnormalities. HLA sub-analyses involved small numbers of individuals, so any influence of HLA type on TCRB rearrangement remained unresolved.

The sample consisted of central memory CD4+ T cells from blood. The TCR sequence derives from a man in his late teens or twenties with type 1 diabetes.

The DNA reads TGCGCCAGCAGCCAGCAGACTAGCGGAGAGACCCAGTACTTC. Translated, this gives CASSQQTSGETQYF. The sequence is built from TRBV4-3 and TRBJ2-5; 9 bases in the middle match TRBD2. CDR1 and CDR2 (LGHNA, YSLEER) derive from the germline V gene. V has 3 bases trimmed and J has 4 bases trimmed; junction bases matching no gene number 3. There are 14 amino acids in the CDR3, from cysteine to phenylalanine inclusive. Only the CDR3 portion is preserved as DNA: 42 bases, with reading frame beginning at the first base.